These 7 T cell receptor beta chains share one sample of origin, sequenced in a study of T and B cells in COVID-19 patients. From blood, about 220-500 ng of genomic DNA served as TRB template. Multiplex PCR with BIOMED2 TRB-A/B primer pools amplified TRB rearrangements. TCRdb reprocessed the multiplex PCR reads with MiXCR, giving one entry per CDR3 protein. The sample holds thousands of distinct CDR3 sequences, over 25% seen once. What was sequenced was blood. Receptor source: a human donor who had recovered from COVID-19.

This clonotype is medium-sized within its sample. The J gene is TRBJ2-6, the V gene TRBV6-2 or TRBV6-3; D not certain. From germline, CDR1 is MNHEY and CDR2 SVGEGT. Trimming removed 7 bases at V and 1 base at J, with 2 bases between. The CDR3 is 12 amino acids. The CDR3 region has the DNA TGTGCCAGCAATTCTGGGGCCAACGTCCTGACTTTC. Its translation is CASNSGANVLTF.

The chain employs TRBV30 and TRBJ1-1; a possible D gene is TRBD1 (6 bases). The CDR3 loop spans 12 amino acids. Trimming took off 5 bases at V and 6 bases at J, with 13 bases between the two ends. Looked up from germline, CDR1 is GTSNPN and CDR2 is SVGIG (reference sequence). The CDR3 reads CAWGTGFPEAFF. In DNA, the CDR3 is TGTGCCTGGGGCACAGGGTTTCCTGAAGCTTTCTTT.

The chain has TRBV5-1 and TRBJ1-4, with a tentative D call TRBD1 (5 bases). Germline CDR1 reads SGHRS; CDR2 reads YFSETQ. Deletions cut 5 bases from V and 1 base from J, with 12 bases between. There are 15 residues in the CDR3. The CDR3 nucleotides are TGCGCCAGCAGGGGCGGGGCCCAAACTAATGAAAAACTGTTTTTT. Amino acids: CASRGGAQTNEKLFF.

This clonotype is medium-sized. The chain carries TRBV19 and TRBJ2-1; no reliable D call. CDR3 length equals 13 residues. V lost 3 bases to trimming and J lost 4 bases, with 7 bases between them. CDR1 is LNHDA and CDR2 is SQIVND in the germline V gene (reference sequence). The CDR3 loop reads CASSMNVYNEQFF. The CDR3 DNA reads TGTGCCAGTAGTATGAACGTTTACAATGAGCAGTTCTTC.

The chain is built from TRBV6-2 or TRBV6-3 and TRBJ1-1; D gene unclear. Germline assignment: CDR1 MNHEY and CDR2 SVGEGT. The CDR3 runs to 12 residues. Trimming cost V 5 bases and J 1 base, with 5 bases left between them. This CDR3 reads CASSRGNTEAFF. The CDR3 DNA reads as TGTGCCAGCAGTCGTGGGAACACTGAAGCTTTCTTT.

J is TRBJ2-1 and V is TRBV30; 16 bases are shared with TRBD2. The length of the CDR3 is 15 residues. The V and J ends lost 8 bases and 9 bases, in that order; junction bases with no gene match: 10. Per germline, CDR1 GTSNPN and CDR2 SVGIG (reference sequence). The CDR3 region is CASSSGTSGRGEQFF. The CDR3 DNA follows: TGTGCCAGTAGCTCCGGGACTAGCGGGAGGGGTGAGCAGTTCTTC.

V gene TRBV6-2 or TRBV6-3 combines with J gene TRBJ2-1; D ambiguous. This CDR3 has 13 residues. The V and J ends lost 7 bases and 4 bases respectively, with 11 bases between them. Germline V gene sequence: CDR1 MNHEY, CDR2 SVGEGT. CDR3 residues: CASNPIVYNEQFF. The CDR3 DNA is TGTGCCAGCAACCCTATCGTTTACAATGAGCAGTTCTTC.